Shown below are 5 T cell receptor beta chains from a single sample sequenced in a study of cytomegalovirus exposure and HLA in healthy donors (dated by TCRdb to 2015 to 2018). Receptor amplification or capture employed the immunoSEQ multiplex PCR assay. TCRdb obtained this table from immuneACCESS and retained in-frame rearrangements with V and J assigned. These tables miss some clones; where compared with another copy, unresolved V genes account for less than half of the shortfall, and the remainder is unexplained. This sample has some 240,000 clones in its table, and roughly 91% of those were observed once. 1.5% to 2.5% of the sample rests with the top ten. The specimen sequenced was PBMCs. The receptors here all came from a woman between 18 and 29 years old in good health and CMV-seropositive.

The rearrangement joins TRBV9 to TRBJ1-2; TRBD1 aligns across 8 bases. Trimming at V came to 4 bases and at J to 4 bases, leaving 9 bases not matched to a gene. The CDR3 spans 15 residues. The germline V gene encodes CDR1 SGDLS and CDR2 YYNGEE. The CDR3 DNA is TGTGCCAGCAGCATCGGGACAGGCGGCTCCTATGGCTACACCTTC. Residues: CASSIGTGGSYGYTF. Based on the CDR3 plus reference TRBV9 and TRBJ1-2, the full variable domain is DSGVTQTPKHLITATGQRVTLRCSPRSGDLSVYWYQQSLDQGLQFLIQYYNGEERAKGNILERFSAQQFPDLHSELNLSSLELGDSALYFCASSIGTGGSYGYTFGSGTRLTVV.

The gene calls are TRBV27 and TRBJ2-1, with D possibly TRBD2 on 6 matching bases. Germline CDR1 and CDR2: MNHEY and SMNVEV (reference sequence). This CDR3 has 17 residues. The germline V and J ends were trimmed by 2 bases and 0 bases, with 14 bases remaining between them. In nucleotides, the CDR3 is TGTGCCAGCAGTTTACCGGGCGCGGGATCCTCCTACAATGAGCAGTTCTTC. Translation: CASSLPGAGSSYNEQFF.

V and J are TRBV5-5 and TRBJ1-2; D is perhaps TRBD1 (6 bases). Germline values: CDR1 SGHKS, CDR2 YYEKEE (reference sequence). Trimming removed 10 bases at V and 2 bases at J, with 24 bases between. This CDR3 has 16 amino acids. DNA of the CDR3: TGTGCCGCGGGGGGGCCTAACACAGGACCCAACTATGGCTACACCTTC. Amino acids: CAAGGPNTGPNYGYTF.

The chain recombines TRBV19 with TRBJ2-7, with a weak D call TRBD1 (6 bases). Germline CDR1 reads LNHDA; CDR2 reads SQIVND (reference sequence). The CDR3 spans 14 residues. V lost 6 bases and J 3 bases, leaving 15 bases between the germline ends. The CDR3: CASRARDRSYEQYF. The CDR3 nucleotides read TGTGCCAGTAGAGCCAGAGACAGGAGCTACGAGCAGTACTTC.

The genes are TRBV9 and TRBJ1-1; 10 nucleotides line up with TRBD1. Germline values: CDR1 SGDLS, CDR2 YYNGEE. CDR3 length: 15 residues. After removal of 0 bases from V and 5 bases from J, the junction contained 4 bases not matched to a gene. The CDR3 DNA sequence: TGTGCCAGCAGCGTAGTCGGGACAGGGGAAACTGAAGCTTTCTTT. Encoded protein: CASSVVGTGETEAFF. Using reference TRBV9 and TRBJ1-1 for the parts outside the CDR3, the full variable domain is DSGVTQTPKHLITATGQRVTLRCSPRSGDLSVYWYQQSLDQGLQFLIQYYNGEERAKGNILERFSAQQFPDLHSELNLSSLELGDSALYFCASSVVGTGETEAFFGQGTRLTVV.